This T cell receptor (beta chain) emerged from a study of blood T cells in healthy people across ages. The CDR3 has 15 amino acids. Germline values: CDR1 MGHDK, CDR2 SYGVNS. The authors ran a second PCR of about 6 to 11 cycles using a sample-barcoded 5' primer and a J-beta primer mix. TCRdb used MiXCR to reprocess the 5' RACE reads, holding one entry per CDR3 protein. This sample has roughly 730,000 distinct CDR3 sequences, with roughly 56% found just once. Remarks on this clonotype: Its specificity is not known. One end of the junction does not line up with germline, which may come from a read error.

Findings of the study overall: The percentage of naive T cells correlated strongly with TCR beta diversity. Diversity figures based on one million T cells were deemed too low.

The rearrangement joins TRBV25-1 to TRBJ1-6; D possibly corresponds to TRBD1 (5 bases). Sequenced material: blood. The receptor was derived from a man aged 35-49 years in good health. The CDR3: CVSSEWGVKDSPLHF. Here the CDR3 DNA reads TGTGTCAGCAGTGAATGGGGGGTGAAGGATTCACCCCTCCACTTT.